In its sample, the clone carrying this TCR beta chain was seen a few times. The sample comes from a study of follicular helper T cells after annual influenza vaccination. Generated by immunoSEQ multiplex PCR, the TCRdb table keeps only in-frame clones and is missing some. The repertoire holds roughly 9,300 clones, with around 80% as singletons. The time point denotes: 2015-2016 season, 7 days after influenza vaccination. Adults received seasonal inactivated influenza vaccine, with sorted blood CD4 subsets sequenced before and after. Per time point, about 40-110 mL of blood was sampled. V was pared by 6 bases and J by 6 bases, with 7 bases between. This CDR3 comprises 11 residues. From germline, CDR1 is LNHDA and CDR2 SQIVND (reference sequence).

This sequence originates from an adult who received the influenza vaccine. The sample in question was CXCR5+ CD38- circulating T follicular helper cells from blood, obtained 7 days after influenza vaccination. The subset denotes: circulating Tfh, non-naive CD4+CXCR5+PD-1+ (ICOS+CD38+ or ICOS-CD38-). This chain connects TRBV19 to TRBJ2-3; the D is unclear. CDR3 nucleotide sequence: TGTGCCAGTAGCGATCGGGATACGCAGTATTTT. This encodes CASSDRDTQYF. Based on the CDR3 plus reference TRBV19 and TRBJ2-3, the full variable domain is DGGITQSPKYLFRKEGQNVTLSCEQNLNHDAMYWYRQDPGQGLRLIYYSQIVNDFQKGDIAEGYSVSREKKESFPLTVTSAQKNPTAFYLCASSDRDTQYFGPGTRLTVL.